These T cell receptor beta chains were read from a single sample in a study of cytomegalovirus exposure and HLA in healthy donors. Sequenced by immunoSEQ multiplex PCR; TCRdb stores in-frame clones only, minus some. The top ten clones hold approximately 2% of a sample with around 280,000 clones, roughly 90% of them seen once. Sequencing was performed on PBMCs. The receptors were sampled from a woman aged 18-29 years in good health and CMV-seronegative. The CDR3 runs from the conserved cysteine through the conserved F or W. Each record gives: D gene, V gene, clone size, J gene, CDR3 DNA, CDR3 protein. The D gene is left open where the match is weak. A clone size is listed for some rows: how often the clone was seen (once, few, many), or a class if it is expanded.

>NA|TRBV4-1|NA|TRBJ1-5
TGCGCCAGCAGCCAAGGATCTGGGCCGGAGGGGCCCCAGCATTTT
CASSQGSGPEGPQHF
>NA|TRBV6-5|once|TRBJ1-1
TGTGCCAGCAGTTTCGCCGGCGGAGGCACTGAAGCTTTCTTT
CASSFAGGGTEAFF
>TRBD2|TRBV5-1|NA|TRBJ2-5
TGCGCCAGCAGATCTACCGGACTAGCGGTAGAGACCCAGTACTTC
CASRSTGLAVETQYF
>TRBD2|TRBV5-5|NA|TRBJ2-3
TGTGCCAGCAGCTTCGCGGGGGGCACAGATACGCAGTATTTT
CASSFAGGTDTQYF
>TRBD1|TRBV27|NA|TRBJ2-3
TGTGCCAGCAGGCTCACTCAGGGGGCTGTTCCCACAGATACGCAGTATTTT
CASRLTQGAVPTDTQYF
>TRBD1|TRBV4-2|NA|TRBJ1-3
TGTGCCAGCAGCCCCCAGGGACAGGGGGGAAACACCATATATTTT
CASSPQGQGGNTIYF
>NA|TRBV2|NA|TRBJ1-2
TGTGCCAGCAAGGACAGCCCCCCCTATGGCTACACCTTC
CASKDSPPYGYTF
>NA|TRBV6-4|once|TRBJ2-2
TGTGCCAGCAGTTTATCGGGGGGCACTACCGGGGAGCTGTTTTTT
CASSLSGGTTGELFF
>TRBD1|TRBV9|NA|TRBJ1-3
TGTGCCAGCAGCCCATTGGGACAGACTGGAAACACCATATATTTT
CASSPLGQTGNTIYF
>TRBD2|TRBV10-2|NA|TRBJ2-1
TGCGCCAGCATTGAGCGGGAAGACTACAATGAGCAGTTCTTC
CASIEREDYNEQFF
>TRBD1|TRBV6-1|once|TRBJ1-4
TGTGCCAGCAGTGCCCAGGGGGATGCTAATGAAAAACTGTTTTTT
CASSAQGDANEKLFF
>NA|TRBV30|NA|TRBJ1-1
TGTGCCTGGAGTACCCGTTGGGAGAGCACTGAAGCTTTCTTT
CAWSTRWESTEAFF
>TRBD1|TRBV18|few|TRBJ2-7
TGTGCCAGCTCACCTGCCGGGACAGGGGGCGGGAAGCAGTACTTC
CASSPAGTGGGKQYF
>NA|TRBV29-1|NA|TRBJ1-5
TGCAGCGTGGGGCAGCCCAATCAGCCCCAGCATTTT
CSVGQPNQPQHF
>NA|TRBV7-3|NA|TRBJ1-1
TGTGCCAGCAGCTTAGAGGTGCCTGAAGCTTTCTTT
CASSLEVPEAFF
>NA|TRBV6-5|few|TRBJ1-6
TGTGCCAGCAGTCCCCCGGGGGAGGCTTCACCCCTCCACTTT
CASSPPGEASPLHF
>TRBD1|TRBV27|NA|TRBJ2-7
TGTGCCAGCAGTTTTACCCCCTCACAGGGGGGAATCTCCTACGAGCAGTACTTC
CASSFTPSQGGISYEQYF
>TRBD1|TRBV4-2|NA|TRBJ1-1
TGTGCCAGCAGCCCGGGGACAGTTAACACTGAAGCTTTCTTT
CASSPGTVNTEAFF
>TRBD1|TRBV7-9|few|TRBJ2-7
TGTTCCACCGGGGCCCGAGACAGGGCCCCGGGTGAGCAGTACTTC
CSTGARDRAPGEQYF
>NA|TRBV4-1|NA|TRBJ2-5
TGCGCCAGCAGCCAGCCGCGGCTGGGGGCCGAAGAGACCCAGTACTTC
CASSQPRLGAEETQYF
>NA|TRBV5-1|NA|TRBJ2-7
TGCGCCAGCAGCTTGGGGCCCGAATCCCTCTACGAGCAGTACTTC
CASSLGPESLYEQYF
>NA|TRBV9|NA|TRBJ2-5
TGTGCCAGCAGCGTACGGGCCTCAGGGGAACAAGAGACCCAGTACTTC
CASSVRASGEQETQYF
>NA|TRBV9|NA|TRBJ2-3
TGTGCCAGCTCCAACAGGATATTCACAGATACGCAGTATTTT
CASSNRIFTDTQYF
>NA|TRBV10-3|NA|TRBJ1-4
TGTGCTATCAGTGACGGGCAGGGTAGTGAAAAACTGTTTTTT
CAISDGQGSEKLFF
>TRBD1|TRBV27|NA|TRBJ2-7
TGTGCCAGCAGTTTAACGGCCGGGACAGGGGGTAGCGAGCAGTACTTC
CASSLTAGTGGSEQYF
>TRBD1|TRBV2|NA|TRBJ1-2
TGTGCCAGCAGTGCCGGACAGGGTTCAAACTATGGCTACACCTTC
CASSAGQGSNYGYTF
>NA|TRBV19|NA|TRBJ1-5
TGTGCCAGTAGTATTACTGACAATAGCAATCAGCCCCAGCATTTT
CASSITDNSNQPQHF
>NA|TRBV6-1|NA|TRBJ2-1
TGTGCCAGCAGTGAAAACGGAGGCTTTAACAATGAGCAGTTCTTC
CASSENGGFNNEQFF
>TRBD2|TRBV7-3|NA|TRBJ2-1
TGTGCCAGCAGCCCCTGGGCCGGGACTAGCGTAAATGAGCAGTTCTTC
CASSPWAGTSVNEQFF
>NA|TRBV19|NA|TRBJ2-7
TGTGCCAGTAGTTTCTTGGGGACATCCTACGAGCAGTACTTC
CASSFLGTSYEQYF
>NA|TRBV7-9|NA|TRBJ2-5
TGTTCCAGCAGCTTAAACAGCCAAGAGACCCAGTACTTC
CSSSLNSQETQYF
>NA|TRBV29-1|NA|TRBJ1-1
TGCAGCGTTTTTACAGGGATCAAGAACACTGAAGCTTTCTTT
CSVFTGIKNTEAFF
>NA|TRBV15|NA|TRBJ2-7
TGTGCCACCAGCAGAGACCAGGGCCCCTACGAGCAGTACTTC
CATSRDQGPYEQYF
>NA|TRBV10-2|NA|TRBJ1-6
TGCGCCAGCAGTGAACTCTATAATTCACCCCTCCACTTT
CASSELYNSPLHF
>TRBD2|TRBV18|NA|TRBJ2-3
TGTGCCAGCTCACCACTTCAAGCGGGGGGGTCTAGCACAGATACGCAGTATTTT
CASSPLQAGGSSTDTQYF
>TRBD1|TRBV7-9|once|TRBJ1-4
TGTGCCAGCAGCTGGGGACAGGCGCTTAATGAAAAACTGTTTTTT
CASSWGQALNEKLFF
>NA|TRBV10-3|NA|TRBJ1-6
TGTGCCATCAGTGCCAAACAGGGAAATTCACCCCTCCACTTT
CAISAKQGNSPLHF
>TRBD1|TRBV27|NA|TRBJ1-2
TGTGCCAGCAACAAAAACCGGGACAGGGGCTATGGCTACACCTTC
CASNKNRDRGYGYTF
>TRBD1|TRBV5-4|NA|TRBJ1-2
TGTGCCAGCAGCTTCACCAGGACAGGGCTTTTGGAGGGCTACACCTTC
CASSFTRTGLLEGYTF
>NA|TRBV7-3|NA|TRBJ2-1
TGTGCCAGCAGCTTACTAGCCGCTGGTAACGTTGAGCAGTTCTTC
CASSLLAAGNVEQFF
>NA|TRBV7-3|NA|TRBJ2-1
TGTGCCAGCAGCTCATCTCCAGGGGTCGAGCAGTTCTTC
CASSSSPGVEQFF
>NA|TRBV7-9|NA|TRBJ2-3
TGTGCCAGCAGCGCCCTAACGAGTACGCAGTATTTT
CASSALTSTQYF